The 29 T cell receptor beta chains below come from one sample, sequenced in a study of blood T cell repertoires in COVID-19. Profiling relied on immunoSEQ multiplex PCR, and the TCRdb table lists in-frame clones only, not all of them. This table has under 300,000 clones, more than 85% appearing once. Material: PBMCs or T cells enriched from blood (not recorded which). The receptors stem from a man in his forties or fifties who had recovered from COVID-19.

This clone turned up a few times. V is TRBV5-1 and J is TRBJ1-5; D is perhaps TRBD1 (5 bases). Trimming shortened V by 3 bases and J by 0 bases, and 7 bases separated the two germline ends. CDR1 is SGHRS and CDR2 is YFSETQ in the germline V gene. This CDR3 has 14 amino acids. The CDR3 bases are TGCGCCAGCAGCTCAGGGATTAGCAATCAGCCCCAGCATTTT. Its translation: CASSSGISNQPQHF. Full variable domain (outside the CDR3, taken from reference TRBV5-1 and TRBJ1-5): KAGVTQTPRYLIKTRGQQVTLSCSPISGHRSVSWYQQTPGQGLQFLFEYFSETQRNKGNFPGRFSGRQFSNSRSEMNVSTLELGDSALYLCASSSGISNQPQHFGDGTRLSIL.

This chain links TRBV28 with TRBJ2-7; 8 nucleotides align to TRBD2. This CDR3 has 13 residues. The germline gives CDR1 MDHEN, CDR2 SYDVKM. Losses at the gene ends were 7 bases for V and 4 bases for J; bases not matched to a gene: 6. The CDR3 sequence is CASIHSGKYEQYF. CDR3 DNA sequence: TGTGCCAGCATTCATAGCGGGAAATACGAGCAGTACTTC.

The chain links TRBV28 to TRBJ2-6; D not certain. V was cut by 7 bases and J by 0 bases, with 7 bases left in between. The germline CDR1 and CDR2 sequences are MDHEN and SYDVKM. The CDR3 has 14 residues. The CDR3 bases are TGTGCCAGCATCGAAGCCTCTGGGGCCAACGTCCTGACTTTC. Its protein product is CASIEASGANVLTF.

J is TRBJ2-3 and V is TRBV7-2, with D possibly TRBD2 on 5 matching bases. Germline lookup yields CDR1 SGHTA and CDR2 FQGNSA. The germline V and J ends were trimmed by 1 base and 0 bases, with 11 bases remaining between them. CDR3 size: 16 residues. CDR3 sequence: CASSLGGGGSTDTQYF. In nucleotides, the CDR3 is TGTGCCAGCAGCTTAGGCGGAGGCGGGAGCACAGATACGCAGTATTTT.

The chain couples TRBV5-6 to TRBJ1-1, with D maybe TRBD1 (5 bases). The CDR3 spans 14 residues. Per germline, CDR1 SGHDT and CDR2 YYEEEE. The V end was cut by 2 bases, the J end by 2 bases, with 10 bases between. CDR3: CASSFPGGNTEAFF. Here the CDR3 DNA reads TGTGCCAGCAGCTTTCCGGGGGGAAACACTGAAGCTTTCTTT.

This chain links TRBV5-1 with TRBJ1-1, with a weak D call TRBD1 (5 bases). The CDR3 is 13 residues long. Trimming pared 0 bases from V and 5 bases from J, leaving 8 bases between. Germline V gene sequence: CDR1 SGHRS, CDR2 YFSETQ. This CDR3 is CASSLGGATEAFF. The CDR3 nucleotides are TGCGCCAGCAGCTTGGGGGGCGCGACTGAAGCTTTCTTT.

The rearrangement links TRBV30 to TRBJ2-7, with 8 bases identical to TRBD1. The V segment lost 4 bases and the J segment 6 bases; nucleotides outside the gene matches: 11. The CDR3 has 14 amino acids. Germline CDR1 reads GTSNPN; CDR2 reads SVGIG (reference sequence). The CDR3: CAWTPRGRGPEQYF. The CDR3 DNA is TGTGCCTGGACTCCCAGGGGCAGGGGGCCCGAGCAGTACTTC.

This chain uses TRBV10-3 with TRBJ2-3; TRBD1 matches at 9 bases. The germline CDR1 and CDR2 sequences are ENHRY and SYGVKD. The CDR3 length is 15 residues. The V and J ends lost 4 bases and 4 bases, in that order; junction bases with no gene match: 6. This chain's CDR3 is CAISAGDREPDTQYF. CDR3 coding DNA: TGTGCCATCAGTGCGGGGGACAGGGAACCAGATACGCAGTATTTT.

The chain combines TRBV7-3 with TRBJ2-1; D is perhaps TRBD1 (5 bases). CDR1 is SGHTA, CDR2 FQGTGA, per germline. The CDR3 is 14 amino acids. The V end was cut by 3 bases, the J end by 9 bases, with 15 bases between. CDR3 coding DNA: TGTGCCAGCAGCTTGGGTATCCAGGGCGGTGAGCAGTTCTTC. Encoded protein: CASSLGIQGGEQFF. Full variable domain (remainder filled in from reference TRBV7-3 and TRBJ2-1): GAGVSQTPSNKVTEKGKYVELRCDPISGHTALYWYRQSLGQGPEFLIYFQGTGAADDSGLPNDRFFAVRPEGSVSTLKIQRTERGDSAVYLCASSLGIQGGEQFFGPGTRLTVL.

The J gene is TRBJ1-1, the V gene TRBV20-1, with TRBD1 as a possible D gene (5 bases). This CDR3 is built from 12 residues. V lost 3 bases to trimming and J lost 7 bases, with 12 bases between them. Germline CDR1 is DFQATT and CDR2 is SNEGSKA (reference sequence). As DNA, the CDR3 is TGCAGTGCTAGTCCCACAGGTGTTGAAGCTTTCTTT. This codes for CSASPTGVEAFF.

The chain carries TRBV18 and TRBJ2-2, with 8 bases aligning to TRBD1. CDR1 is KGHSH, CDR2 LQKENI, per germline. This CDR3 spans 15 amino acids. V was clipped by 5 bases and J by 3 bases; unmatched bases: 5. CDR3 residues: CASSLTGADTGELFF. The CDR3, as DNA: TGTGCCAGCTCATTGACAGGGGCGGACACCGGGGAGCTGTTTTTT.

CDR3 nucleotide sequence: TGCAGTGCTAGTGGGCGGGAGGGATCCTATAATTCACCCCTCCACTTT. Translation: CSASGREGSYNSPLHF. V and J are TRBV20-1 and TRBJ1-6; D gene ambiguous. The V end lost 3 bases, the J end lost 1 base, and 13 bases lay between the germline ends. The CDR3 runs 16 residues. Germline V gene sequence: CDR1 DFQATT, CDR2 SNEGSKA (reference sequence).

This sequence joins TRBV12-5 and TRBJ2-1, with 7 bases matching TRBD2. CDR3 length: 14 residues. V was pared by 2 bases and J by 8 bases, with 6 bases of the junction left unmatched. Germline CDR1 LGHNT, CDR2 FRNRAP. The DNA of the CDR3 is TGTGCTAGTGGTTTGTCGGGGGGTTTTGATGAGCAGTTCTTC. Amino acid sequence: CASGLSGGFDEQFF.

This clone was recorded only once. The CDR3 DNA is TGTGCCAGTAGTCGGTCCAGCGGAGTTAGCACAGATACGCAGTATTTT. It translates to CASSRSSGVSTDTQYF. The chain recombines TRBV19 with TRBJ2-3, with D possibly TRBD2 on 5 matching bases. This CDR3 contains 16 residues. Per germline, CDR1 LNHDA and CDR2 SQIVND (reference sequence). The ends were cut back, 5 bases at V and 0 bases at J, with 15 bases in the middle.

The V and J genes are TRBV6-1 and TRBJ1-6; D may be TRBD1 (5 bases). The CDR3 runs to 15 residues. V lost 8 bases and J lost 4, with 15 bases in between. Germline CDR1 reads MNHNS; CDR2 reads SASEGT. CDR3 sequence (DNA): TGTGCCAGCTTGAGACAGTCGGGTTATAATTCACCCCTCCACTTT. Residues: CASLRQSGYNSPLHF.

The chain combines TRBV3-1 (or the pseudogene TRBV3-2) with TRBJ1-2; D is unresolved. V gave up 3 bases and J gave up 2 bases, with 7 bases separating them. Germline V gene lookup returns CDR1 LGHDT and CDR2 YNNKEL (reference sequence). This CDR3 region has 13 residues. CDR3 region: CASSQYRNYGYTF. In nucleotides, the CDR3 is TGTGCCAGCAGCCAGTACAGAAACTATGGCTACACCTTC.

This clone was seen only once. The rearrangement uses TRBV19 and TRBJ2-5, with 9 bases fitting TRBD1. The CDR3 extends over 15 amino acids. Germline lookup yields CDR1 LNHDA and CDR2 SQIVND (reference sequence). Trimming took 5 bases from V and 5 from J; bases not matched to a gene: 9. The CDR3 sequence: CASSSLGTGMETQYF. CDR3 nucleotides: TGTGCCAGTAGTTCCCTCGGGACAGGGATGGAGACCCAGTACTTC. Full variable domain (missing parts from reference TRBV19 and TRBJ2-5): DGGITQSPKYLFRKEGQNVTLSCEQNLNHDAMYWYRQDPGQGLRLIYYSQIVNDFQKGDIAEGYSVSREKKESFPLTVTSAQKNPTAFYLCASSSLGTGMETQYFGPGTRLLVL.

This clone has more than one count but fewer than ten. The rearrangement links TRBV12-5 to TRBJ2-7; 7 bases are a match to TRBD1. The germline gives CDR1 LGHNT, CDR2 FRNRAP. This CDR3 contains 13 residues. V trimming: 7 bases; J trimming: 1 base; junction bases outside the gene matches: 4. The CDR3 protein is CASVRQGSYEQYF. The CDR3 region has the DNA TGTGCTAGTGTAAGACAGGGATCCTACGAGCAGTACTTC.

The gene calls are TRBV30 and TRBJ2-2, with TRBD1 identical over 7 bases. The length of the CDR3 is 15 residues. V gave up 2 bases and J gave up 4 bases; unmatched junction bases: 7. The germline CDR1 and CDR2 sequences are GTSNPN and SVGIG (reference sequence). The CDR3 nucleotides are TGTGCCTGGAGTACTGGGGACAGAACCACCGGGGAGCTGTTTTTT. Translating it yields CAWSTGDRTTGELFF.

This clone was seen only once. V usage is TRBV7-9 and J usage is TRBJ2-1, with 10 bases lining up with TRBD2. This CDR3 has 16 amino acids. The germline CDR1 and CDR2 sequences are SEHNR and FQNEAQ (reference sequence). With 6 bases clipped from V and 6 bases from J, the junction kept 11 bases outside the gene matches. CDR3 sequence (DNA): TGTGCCAGCAGACGAACCGGGACTAGCGCGAGCAATGAGCAGTTCTTC. Protein: CASRRTGTSASNEQFF. The complete variable domain, with remaining parts taken from reference TRBV7-9 and TRBJ2-1, reads DTGVSQNPRHKITKRGQNVTFRCDPISEHNRLYWYRQTLGQGPEFLTYFQNEAQLEKSRLLSDRFSAERPKGSFSTLEIQRTEQGDSAMYLCASRRTGTSASNEQFFGPGTRLTVL.

The CDR3 DNA follows: TGTGCCAGCAGCTTGACAGGGGGCTGGAACACTGAAGCTTTCTTT. Residues: CASSLTGGWNTEAFF. The rearrangement links TRBV13 to TRBJ1-1; 10 bases match TRBD1. V was pared by 3 bases and J by 1 base, with 2 bases of the junction left unmatched. CDR1 is PRHDT, CDR2 FYEKMQ, per germline (reference sequence). CDR3 length: 15 amino acids.

The chain has TRBV2 and TRBJ2-5; tentative D call: TRBD1 (5 bases). The CDR3 consists of 14 residues. CDR1 is SNHLY and CDR2 is FYNNEI in the germline V gene. The V end lost 0 bases, the J end lost 2 bases, and 7 bases lay between the germline ends. Here the CDR3 DNA reads TGTGCCAGCAGTGAAGCCCCAGGGCAAGAGACCCAGTACTTC. This codes for CASSEAPGQETQYF. The variable domain in full, completed from reference TRBV2 and TRBJ2-5, reads EPEVTQTPSHQVTQMGQEVILRCVPISNHLYFYWYRQILGQKVEFLVSFYNNEISEKSEIFDDQFSVERPDGSNFTLKIRSTKLEDSAMYFCASSEAPGQETQYFGPGTRLLVL.

The rearrangement joins TRBV12-3 or TRBV12-4 to TRBJ2-7; D gene ambiguous. The CDR3 is made up of 12 amino acids. Between the trimmed V and J ends, which lost 8 bases and 1 base, there was a span of 9 bases. The CDR3 is CASARLSYEQYF. Written as DNA, the CDR3 is TGTGCCAGCGCCCGACTGTCCTACGAGCAGTACTTC.

V gene TRBV27 combines with J gene TRBJ2-2; D is unclear. Trimming cost V 8 bases and J 4 bases, with 8 bases left between them. Per germline, CDR1 MNHEY and CDR2 SMNVEV (reference sequence). The CDR3 has 12 amino acids. CDR3 region: CASRPSTGELFF. The CDR3, as DNA: TGTGCCAGCCGGCCTAGCACCGGGGAGCTGTTTTTT.

The chain carries TRBV5-1 and TRBJ1-2; possible D gene TRBD1, 6 bases. The germline CDR1 and CDR2 sequences are SGHRS and YFSETQ. V was trimmed by 0 bases and J by 5 bases, leaving 8 bases between them. CDR3 length: 13 residues. The CDR3 reads CASSLDQGYGYTF. CDR3 nucleotide sequence: TGCGCCAGCAGCTTGGACCAGGGGTATGGCTACACCTTC.

The chain uses TRBV5-6 and TRBJ2-3, with a possible D match to TRBD2 (5 bases). CDR3 length: 15 amino acids. Trimming shortened V by 4 bases and J by 2 bases, and 14 bases separated the two germline ends. The germline V gene encodes CDR1 SGHDT and CDR2 YYEEEE. The CDR3 reads CASSLRVGATDTQYF. CDR3 nucleotide sequence: TGTGCCAGCAGCCTGAGGGTGGGCGCCACAGATACGCAGTATTTT.

This chain's CDR3 is CASSLGPGRSIYNEQFF. The CDR3 nucleotides are TGCGCCAGCAGCTTGGGGCCGGGTAGGTCCATCTACAATGAGCAGTTCTTC. The gene calls are TRBV5-1 and TRBJ2-1; D not certain. V lost 0 bases and J 3 bases, leaving 16 bases between the germline ends. The CDR3 is made up of 17 amino acids. The germline V gene encodes CDR1 SGHRS and CDR2 YFSETQ.

This sequence joins TRBV7-9 and TRBJ1-2; a possible D gene is TRBD1 (6 bases). Trimming stripped 5 bases from V and 4 bases from J, with 14 bases between. The CDR3 sequence is 14 residues long. Germline V gene sequence: CDR1 SEHNR, CDR2 FQNEAQ (reference sequence). In nucleotides, the CDR3 is TGTGCCAGCAGCCCCTGGGGGGGCGGCTATGGCTACACCTTC. Encoded protein: CASSPWGGGYGYTF.

This chain links TRBV5-1 with TRBJ2-2; TRBD2 is a possible D gene (6 bases). The ends were cut back, 4 bases at V and 0 bases at J, with 13 bases in the middle. The CDR3 is 16 residues long. CDR1 SGHRS and CDR2 YFSETQ come from the germline V gene. CDR3 amino acids: CASSRLIAANTGELFF. CDR3 nucleotides: TGCGCCAGCAGCCGACTGATAGCGGCGAACACCGGGGAGCTGTTTTTT.